This TCR beta chain came from a study of shared clonotypes between healthy human individuals. Whole-study results and caveats: Generation of non-shared clonotypes was less probable than generation of clonotypes shared by all four donors. The sampled material consisted only of blood, and tissue repertoires are likely to differ.

As originally analysed: ImmunoSEQ output lacked quality scores and full-length reads, limiting matched filtering. This table comes from immunoSEQ multiplex PCR, and its TCRdb copy is limited to in-frame clones, with some not included. V and J calls and clone size are copied from that table; D and trimming were computed from the DNA. The repertoire holds 550,000 to 750,000 clones, with less than 97% as singletons. It was CD45RO-negative cells, positively selected for CCR7, that made up naive CD8 cells, with terminally differentiated effector memory CD45RA+ cells excluded. V lost 8 bases to trimming and J lost 2 bases, with 11 bases between them. This CDR3 has 13 residues. Germline V gene sequence: CDR1 SEHNR, CDR2 FQNEAQ (reference sequence). As to this clone: Antigen: not known.

The sequence was collected from a woman aged 30 to 39 in good health. The chain carries TRBV7-9 and TRBJ2-3; D could derive from TRBD1 or TRBD2 (5 bases each). The sequenced sample consisted of naive CD8+ T cells sorted from blood. Written as DNA, the CDR3 is TGTGCCAGCCGAGACGGGACCACAGATACGCAGTATTTT. This encodes CASRDGTTDTQYF. Drawing the rest from reference TRBV7-9 and TRBJ2-3, the complete variable domain is DTGVSQNPRHKITKRGQNVTFRCDPISEHNRLYWYRQTLGQGPEFLTYFQNEAQLEKSRLLSDRFSAERPKGSFSTLEIQRTEQGDSAMYLCASRDGTTDTQYFGPGTRLTVL.